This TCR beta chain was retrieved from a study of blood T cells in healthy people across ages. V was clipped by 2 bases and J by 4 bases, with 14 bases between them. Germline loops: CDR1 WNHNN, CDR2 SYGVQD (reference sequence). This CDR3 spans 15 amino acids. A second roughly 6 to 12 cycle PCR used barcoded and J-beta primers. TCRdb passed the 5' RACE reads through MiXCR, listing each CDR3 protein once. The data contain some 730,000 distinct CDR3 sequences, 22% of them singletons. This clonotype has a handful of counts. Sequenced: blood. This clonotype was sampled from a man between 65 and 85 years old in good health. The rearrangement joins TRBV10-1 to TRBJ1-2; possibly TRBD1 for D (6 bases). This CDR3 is CASSEDRRNAYGYTF. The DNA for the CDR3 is TGCGCCAGCAGTGAGGACAGGAGAAATGCCTATGGCTACACCTTC.